In its sample, the clone carrying this TCR beta chain was seen a few times. The target antigen is unknown. Unmatched junction bases numbered 8, after V lost 6 bases and J lost 5 bases. The length of the CDR3 is 14 residues. Germline values: CDR1 SGHRS, CDR2 YFSETQ. A multiplex PCR was run with 60 Vbeta primers and 13 Jbeta primers. As originally analysed: Later, an analysis found about 80 million unique TCR beta chains, and about 10 million of these were shared. Method: immunoSEQ multiplex PCR; TCRdb's copy keeps in-frame clones and lacks some. That table gives V, J and clone size, and the DNA gave D and trimming. The sample yields around 120,000 clones, 60% to 85% seen once. The record originates from a study of cytomegalovirus exposure and HLA in healthy donors. Broader study findings: The authors reported that TCR beta sequences could predict HLA-A and HLA-B alleles. These predictions were accurate for most subjects in the first cohort.

This receptor was obtained from a woman in her late teens or twenties in good health and CMV-seronegative. What was sequenced was PBMCs. The rearrangement joins TRBV5-1 to TRBJ2-3, with 8 bases fitting TRBD2. The CDR3 DNA follows: TGCGCCAGCACTCCGGGGGGGAAAAGAGATACGCAGTATTTT. It specifies CASTPGGKRDTQYF.